The 7 T cell receptor beta chains given below trace back to one sample, sequenced in a study of response to subunit inactivated influenza vaccine. TCRdb called the RT-PCR reads again in MiXCR, with one record for every CDR3 protein. The sample contains about 300,000 distinct CDR3 sequences, 22% of which appear only once. The sequences come from PBMCs from blood, collected 21 months after vaccination. These receptors were obtained from a man between 50 and 69 years old who received an inactivated influenza vaccine.

V is TRBV20-1 and J is TRBJ2-3; 7 bases map to TRBD2. This CDR3 spans 15 amino acids. V dropped 1 base and J dropped 3; count of bases not matched to a gene: 7. Per the germline V gene, CDR1 is DFQATT and CDR2 is SNEGSKA (reference sequence). In DNA form, the CDR3 reads TGCAGTGCTAGAGGAAGGAGTAGCGGGACAGATACGCAGTATTTT. Translation: CSARGRSSGTDTQYF.

The chain has TRBV27 and TRBJ2-1; a possible D gene is TRBD1 (6 bases). Looked up from germline, CDR1 is MNHEY and CDR2 is SMNVEV (reference sequence). Between the trimmed V and J ends, which lost 6 bases and 9 bases, there was a span of 12 bases. The CDR3 has 12 amino acids. The CDR3 DNA reads TGTGCCAGCAGCGACAGGTTCGGTGAGCAGTTCTTC. Encoded protein: CASSDRFGEQFF.

This sequence joins TRBV20-1 and TRBJ1-6; 9 bases agree with TRBD1. Germline V gene lookup returns CDR1 DFQATT and CDR2 SNEGSKA (reference sequence). This CDR3 contains 15 residues. The J segment lost 7 bases and the V segment lost 0 bases, leaving 4 bases of the junction unmatched. CDR3 amino acids: CSARDNRGRNSPLHF. As DNA, the CDR3 is TGCAGTGCTAGAGATAACAGGGGGCGGAATTCACCCCTCCACTTT.

There are a few counts of this clonotype. The chain joins TRBV9 to TRBJ2-1; D might be TRBD2 (6 bases). Germline CDR1 and CDR2: SGDLS and YYNGEE. The CDR3 consists of 15 residues. The ends were cut back, 2 bases at V and 2 bases at J, with 11 bases in the middle. CDR3 in amino acids: CASSVGGNTYNEQFF. Here the CDR3 DNA reads TGTGCCAGCAGCGTTGGGGGGAACACCTACAATGAGCAGTTCTTC.

This clonotype was observed a handful of times. The V and J genes are TRBV3-1 and TRBJ1-3, with unresolved D. Germline-derived CDR1 and CDR2 are LGHDT and YNNKEL (reference sequence). Trimming cost V 0 bases and J 1 base, with 7 bases left between them. The CDR3 is 15 residues long. The CDR3 sequence is CASSQERVSGNTIYF. The CDR3 nucleotides read TGTGCCAGCAGCCAAGAACGGGTGTCTGGAAACACCATATATTTT.

The CDR3, as DNA: TGCGCCAGCAGCAATCGACAGGGTTCCGCCGGGGAGCTGTTTTTT. It specifies CASSNRQGSAGELFF. V is TRBV5-1 and J is TRBJ2-2; 7 nucleotides line up with TRBD1. The ends lost 4 bases at V and 6 bases at J; junction bases unmatched: 9. The germline V gene has CDR1 SGHRS and CDR2 YFSETQ. This CDR3 region has 15 residues.

The rearrangement uses TRBV5-6 and TRBJ2-7, with 11 bases fitting TRBD2. Germline V gene data show CDR1 as SGHDT and CDR2 as YYEEEE. The CDR3 runs 14 residues. J was trimmed by 4 bases and V by 4 bases; bases with no gene match: 4. The CDR3 bases are TGTGCCAGCAGCGAGGGGACTAGCGGTTACGAGCAGTACTTC. This gives the protein CASSEGTSGYEQYF.